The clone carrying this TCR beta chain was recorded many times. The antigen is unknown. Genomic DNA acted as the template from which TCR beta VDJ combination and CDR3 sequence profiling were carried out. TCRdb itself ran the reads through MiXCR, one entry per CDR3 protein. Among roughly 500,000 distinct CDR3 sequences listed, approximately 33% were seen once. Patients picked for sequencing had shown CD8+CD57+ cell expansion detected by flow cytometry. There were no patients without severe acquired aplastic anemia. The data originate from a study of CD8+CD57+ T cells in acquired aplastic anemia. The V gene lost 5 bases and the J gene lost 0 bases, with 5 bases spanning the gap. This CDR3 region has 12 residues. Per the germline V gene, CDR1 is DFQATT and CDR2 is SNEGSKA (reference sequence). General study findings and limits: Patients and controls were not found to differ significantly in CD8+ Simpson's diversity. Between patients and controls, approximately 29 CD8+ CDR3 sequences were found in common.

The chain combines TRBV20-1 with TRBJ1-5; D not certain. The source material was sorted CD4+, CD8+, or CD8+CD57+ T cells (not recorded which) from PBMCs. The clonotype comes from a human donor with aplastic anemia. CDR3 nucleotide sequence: TGCAGTGCTGGTTATAGCAATCAGCCCCAGCATTTT. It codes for CSAGYSNQPQHF.